The clone carrying this T cell receptor (beta chain) occurred once. No antigen is known for it. At the time of sampling, donors were nominally healthy, though unrecorded immune exposures were likely. The data were obtained in a study of cytomegalovirus exposure and HLA in healthy donors. On the study more broadly: There were a few hundred genotyped donors. Of these, about 81% fell in the genetic ancestry cluster associated with self-reported Caucasian donors. General study findings and limits: Several top significant clusters appeared, in a later analysis, to be linked to common viral pathogens.

Germline-derived CDR1 and CDR2 are MDHEN and SYDVKM. With 2 bases clipped from V and 8 bases from J, the junction kept 11 bases outside the gene matches. The CDR3 has 15 residues. Use of 60 Vbeta and 13 Jbeta primers characterized the PCR. Profiling relied on immunoSEQ multiplex PCR, and the TCRdb table lists in-frame clones only, not all of them. The table lists 120,000 or so clones, 70% to 85% of them singletons. The sequenced sample was PBMCs. This TCR came from a man aged 35-49 years in good health and CMV-seropositive. This sequence joins TRBV28 and TRBJ1-2, with TRBD1 matching 7 bases. Here the CDR3 DNA reads TGTGCCAGCAGTTTACAACAGGGGACTTGGATGGGCTACACCTTC. This translates into CASSLQQGTWMGYTF.